One TCR beta chain is described in this entry. No antigen is known for it. This specimen comes from a study of Graves' ophthalmopathy and Graves' hyperthyroidism. Regarding the study as a whole: Blood contained most expanded thyroid clonotypes exceeding 0.001 frequency.

Establishment of the diagnosis relied upon clinical symptoms, serum thyroxine, TRAb, thyroid ultrasound and orbital computed tomography. Amplification of TCR beta CDR3 regions used RNA transcripts. HTBI-primed first-round RT-PCR preceded second-round multiplex PCR. TCRdb analysed the multiplex PCR reads with MiXCR anew, one entry per CDR3 protein. The sample contains 300,000 to 400,000 distinct CDR3 sequences, 17% of which appear only once. CDR1 is LGHDT, CDR2 YNNKEL, per germline (reference sequence). V was clipped by 9 bases and J by 6 bases, with 15 bases between them. The length of the CDR3 is 14 residues.

Sequencing input: peripheral blood. The receptor was isolated from an adult man with Graves' ophthalmopathy. V usage is TRBV3-1 and J usage is TRBJ1-6; the D gene is possibly TRBD1 (5 bases). The CDR3 nucleotides are TGTGCCAGTTCAGTGGGGGAGTTTAATTCACCCCTCCACTTT. Translating it yields CASSVGEFNSPLHF.